This T cell receptor beta chain was documented in a study of cytomegalovirus exposure and HLA in healthy donors. The donors were part of the validation cohort of some 120 subjects. That cohort was separate from the first cohort, which comprised 500 to 700 subjects. The CDR3 covers 17 residues. Measured with immunoSEQ multiplex PCR; TCRdb has only the in-frame clones, and not every one. The sample lists some 180,000 clones; roughly 81% were seen once. This clonotype originated in a young woman in good health and CMV-seronegative. The rearrangement uses TRBV12-2 and TRBJ2-5; the D segment call TRBD2 is taken from the table without a DNA check. TRBV12-2 constitutes a pseudogene. The sequenced material came from PBMCs. CDR3 region: CASRLGTSGKPQETQYF. The CDR3 region has the DNA TGTGCAAGTCGCTTAGGGACTAGCGGGAAGCCCCAAGAGACCCAGTACTTC.